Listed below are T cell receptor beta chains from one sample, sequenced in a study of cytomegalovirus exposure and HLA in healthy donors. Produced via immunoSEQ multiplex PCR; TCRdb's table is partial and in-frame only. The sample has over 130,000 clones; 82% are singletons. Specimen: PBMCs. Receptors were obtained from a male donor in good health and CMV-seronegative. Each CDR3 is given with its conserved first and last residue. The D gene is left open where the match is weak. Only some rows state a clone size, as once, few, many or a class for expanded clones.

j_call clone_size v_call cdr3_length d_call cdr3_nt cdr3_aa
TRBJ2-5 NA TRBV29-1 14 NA TGCAGCGTTGAATGGAGTGGAACACAAGAGACCCAGTACTTC CSVEWSGTQETQYF
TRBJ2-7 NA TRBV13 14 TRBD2 TGTGCCAGCAGCCTCGGACTAGCGAGGCACGAGCAGTACTTC CASSLGLARHEQYF
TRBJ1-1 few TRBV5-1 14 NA TGCGCCAGCAGCTTTTCCCCGGGGAACACTGAAGCTTTCTTT CASSFSPGNTEAFF
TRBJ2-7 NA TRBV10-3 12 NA TGTGCCATCAGTGACCCGGCCTACGAGCAGTACTTC CAISDPAYEQYF
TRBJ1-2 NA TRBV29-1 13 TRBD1 TGCAGCGTCTCACTTGACAGGGGATATGGCTACACCTTC CSVSLDRGYGYTF
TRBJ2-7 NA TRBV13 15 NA TGTGCCAGCAGCACGCTTCAGGCGAACTCCTACGAGCAGTACTTC CASSTLQANSYEQYF
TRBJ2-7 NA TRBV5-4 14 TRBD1 TGTGCCAGCAGCGTGAGACAGGGGTCGGTCGAGCAGTACTTC CASSVRQGSVEQYF
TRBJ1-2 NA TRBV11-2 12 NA TGTGCCAGCAGCTTCGAAGCGTATGGCTACACCTTC CASSFEAYGYTF
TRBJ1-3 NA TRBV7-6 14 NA TGTGCCAGCAGCTTCGACAGCTCTGGAAACACCATATATTTT CASSFDSSGNTIYF
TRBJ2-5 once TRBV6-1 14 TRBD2 TGTGCCAGCGGACTAGCGGGAGATCTGAAGACCCAGTACTTC CASGLAGDLKTQYF
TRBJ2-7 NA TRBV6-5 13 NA TGTGCCAGCAGCCCCGGGGGATCCTACGAGCAGTACTTC CASSPGGSYEQYF
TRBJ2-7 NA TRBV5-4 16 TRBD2 TGTGCCAGCGCCCCCAGGCTAGCGGGATACGGCGACGAGCAGTACTTC CASAPRLAGYGDEQYF
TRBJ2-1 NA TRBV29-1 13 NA TGCAGCGCCATCCCTTACGACAGTCACGGGCGGTTCTTC CSAIPYDSHGRFF
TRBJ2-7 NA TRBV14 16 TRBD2 TGTGCCAGCAGCCAACTGCTAGCGGGGAGCTCCTACGAGCAGTACTTC CASSQLLAGSSYEQYF
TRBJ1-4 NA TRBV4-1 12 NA TGCGCCAGCAACCAAGAAGCGGCGAAACTGTTTTTT CASNQEAAKLFF
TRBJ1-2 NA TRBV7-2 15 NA TGTGCCAGCAGCTTAGCTCGGCAGGGGTGGTGGGGCTACACCTTC CASSLARQGWWGYTF
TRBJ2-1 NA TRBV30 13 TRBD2 TGTGCCTGGACTAGCGGGAGTCTCAATGAGCAGTTCTTC CAWTSGSLNEQFF
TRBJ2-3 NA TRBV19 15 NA TGTGCCAGTAGTATCGGAGGCGGGATACCAGATACGCAGTATTTT CASSIGGGIPDTQYF
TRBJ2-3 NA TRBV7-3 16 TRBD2 TGTGCCAGCAGCTCCGGGACTAGCGGGACTCTAGATACGCAGTATTTT CASSSGTSGTLDTQYF